This T cell receptor beta chain originates from a study of CD8 T cells in Susac syndrome. J gave up 5 bases and V 0 bases, and 4 bases lay outside the gene matches. The CDR3 loop spans 15 amino acids. The germline CDR1 and CDR2 sequences are SEHNR and FQNEAQ (reference sequence). RNA, at roughly 0.5 to 1 ug, was reverse transcribed with random hexamers. TCRdb redid the calling of the immunoSEQ multiplex PCR reads with MiXCR, one entry per CDR3 protein. The table records about 290,000 distinct CDR3 sequences, 85% of them present only once. Sequencing used CD8+ T cells from PBMCs. This TCR was sampled from a human donor with multiple sclerosis. This chain uses TRBV7-9 with TRBJ2-7; 10 bases map to TRBD1. CDR3 coding DNA: TGTGCCAGCAGCTTAGCGACAGGGGGCTGGCACGAGCAGTACTTC. Encoded protein: CASSLATGGWHEQYF.